This T cell receptor beta chain is drawn from a study of brain T cells in children with intractable seizures. Overall study results and limits: Pre- and post-surgery blood differed in depth, so pre-surgery absences may be undersampling. HCMV serostatus was not known, and viral specificity came from CDR3 similarity only.

Measured with immunoSEQ multiplex PCR; TCRdb has only the in-frame clones, and not every one. Seen here are tens of thousands of clones, roughly 91% observed once, and the top ten hold 1.5% to 1.7%. This clone was observed once. What it recognizes is unknown. The sequenced cases were selected for having the highest brain T cell transcript signatures. Before surgery, patients took at least one anti-epileptic drug. The CDR3 has 16 amino acids. The germline gives CDR1 SQVTM, CDR2 ANQGSEA. The V and J ends lost 0 bases and 0 bases respectively, with 12 bases between them. The V gene is TRBV29-1, the J gene TRBJ2-4, with no clear D. The sequence derives from a boy less than two years old with tuberous sclerosis and intractable seizures. The material was peripheral blood, obtained at surgery. The CDR3: CSVEDPDFLAKNIQYF. CDR3 coding DNA: TGCAGCGTTGAAGATCCGGATTTTTTAGCCAAAAACATTCAGTACTTC.